These T cell receptor beta chains were read from a single sample in a study of OX40 agonist ivuxolimab in advanced cancers. Assay used: immunoSEQ multiplex PCR; TCRdb lists only in-frame clones, some missing. The sample has approximately 84,000 clones; 89% are singletons. The sequencing here drew on CD4+ or CD8+ T cells sorted from blood, taken in a trial of the OX40 agonist ivuxolimab. The receptor source for this set is an adult with an advanced solid tumor such as melanoma, head and neck, liver or kidney cancer. Each CDR3 is given with its conserved first and last residue. A D gene is named only where the DNA matches it firmly. Size values are once, few and many counts, or a class for expanded clones, and some rows have none.

d_gene: NA; j_gene: TRBJ1-5; v_gene: TRBV7-2; abundance: NA; CDR3nt: TGTGCCAGCAGCCCCCGAGGTAATCAGCCCCAGCATTTT; CDR3aa: CASSPRGNQPQHF
d_gene: NA; j_gene: TRBJ1-5; v_gene: TRBV4-1; abundance: NA; CDR3nt: TGCGCCAGCACCACAATTGTTGGTGGTCAGCCCCAGCATTTT; CDR3aa: CASTTIVGGQPQHF
d_gene: NA; j_gene: TRBJ1-2; v_gene: TRBV5-1; abundance: NA; CDR3nt: TGCGCCAGCAGCCAAAAAGTGGGGGGCGTTATAGGCTATGGCTACACCTTC; CDR3aa: CASSQKVGGVIGYGYTF
d_gene: TRBD1; j_gene: TRBJ1-2; v_gene: TRBV5-4; abundance: NA; CDR3nt: TGTGCCAGCAGCTCCGGCCAACAGGGGATGAGAGGCTACACCTTC; CDR3aa: CASSSGQQGMRGYTF
d_gene: TRBD1; j_gene: TRBJ2-3; v_gene: TRBV7-2; abundance: NA; CDR3nt: TGTGCCAGCAGCCGACAGGGGAGTTTTCAGGGTACGCAGTATTTT; CDR3aa: CASSRQGSFQGTQYF
d_gene: TRBD1; j_gene: TRBJ1-5; v_gene: TRBV2; abundance: NA; CDR3nt: TGTGCCAGCAGTGGAGGGGGCATGCATCAGCCCCAGCATTTT; CDR3aa: CASSGGGMHQPQHF
d_gene: TRBD2; j_gene: TRBJ2-1; v_gene: TRBV18; abundance: NA; CDR3nt: TGTGCCAGCTCACCGAGGACTAGATTAATAAACAATGAGCAGTTCTTC; CDR3aa: CASSPRTRLINNEQFF
d_gene: TRBD1; j_gene: TRBJ1-6; v_gene: TRBV6-5; abundance: NA; CDR3nt: TGTGCAAGCAAACAGGGGTTCGGAAATTCACCCCTCCACTTT; CDR3aa: CASKQGFGNSPLHF
d_gene: NA; j_gene: TRBJ2-7; v_gene: TRBV6-6; abundance: NA; CDR3nt: TGTGCCAGCACGGACGGGACATCGAGCTCCTACGAGCAGTACTTC; CDR3aa: CASTDGTSSSYEQYF
d_gene: NA; j_gene: TRBJ1-3; v_gene: TRBV10-1; abundance: NA; CDR3nt: TGCGCCAGCAGTGAGTCGGACTCTGGAAACACCATATATTTT; CDR3aa: CASSESDSGNTIYF
d_gene: NA; j_gene: TRBJ2-2; v_gene: TRBV5-4; abundance: NA; CDR3nt: TGTGCCAGCAGCCGTGTTACCAACACCGGGGAGCTGTTTTTT; CDR3aa: CASSRVTNTGELFF
d_gene: NA; j_gene: TRBJ1-6; v_gene: TRBV30; abundance: NA; CDR3nt: TGTGCCTGTCTTGGGGCTTACAGCTCCTATAATTCACCCCTCCACTTT; CDR3aa: CACLGAYSSYNSPLHF
d_gene: TRBD1; j_gene: TRBJ1-2; v_gene: TRBV6-5; abundance: NA; CDR3nt: TGTGCCAGCACCAAACGACAGGGGAAGGGCTACACCTTC; CDR3aa: CASTKRQGKGYTF
d_gene: TRBD2; j_gene: TRBJ2-1; v_gene: TRBV15; abundance: NA; CDR3nt: TGTGCCACCAGCAGAGATCCCATTATCGCGGGGGGGAAATACAATGAGCAGTTCTTC; CDR3aa: CATSRDPIIAGGKYNEQFF
d_gene: NA; j_gene: TRBJ2-3; v_gene: TRBV9; abundance: NA; CDR3nt: TGTGCCAGCAGCGTAGAGGGCCACACAGATACGCAGTATTTT; CDR3aa: CASSVEGHTDTQYF
d_gene: NA; j_gene: TRBJ1-1; v_gene: TRBV5-4; abundance: NA; CDR3nt: TGTGCCAGCACCAGCACGCCGGGGGCGCTGACTTTCTTT; CDR3aa: CASTSTPGALTFF
d_gene: NA; j_gene: TRBJ1-2; v_gene: TRBV6-5; abundance: NA; CDR3nt: TGTGCCAGCAGTTACTCTTGGCAGGGAAATGGCTACACCTTC; CDR3aa: CASSYSWQGNGYTF
d_gene: NA; j_gene: TRBJ1-2; v_gene: TRBV7-3; abundance: once; CDR3nt: TGTGCCAGCAGCAGTCAACAGGGTGGGAGCTACACCTTC; CDR3aa: CASSSQQGGSYTF
d_gene: NA; j_gene: TRBJ1-1; v_gene: TRBV2; abundance: few; CDR3nt: TGTGCCAGCAACCTGAGGGGCACTGAAGCTTTCTTT; CDR3aa: CASNLRGTEAFF
d_gene: NA; j_gene: TRBJ2-2; v_gene: TRBV18; abundance: NA; CDR3nt: TGTGCCAGCTCACCACCGAAGTTCGCATCGAACACCGGGGAGCTGTTTTTT; CDR3aa: CASSPPKFASNTGELFF
d_gene: TRBD1; j_gene: TRBJ2-1; v_gene: TRBV29-1; abundance: NA; CDR3nt: TGCAGCGTTGAAGATCTGGTCGGGACAGGAGACAATGAGCAGTTCTTC; CDR3aa: CSVEDLVGTGDNEQFF
d_gene: NA; j_gene: TRBJ1-5; v_gene: TRBV10-3; abundance: NA; CDR3nt: TGTGCCATCAGTGAAACCCAACAGGGTATGGGCAATCAGCCCCAGCATTTT; CDR3aa: CAISETQQGMGNQPQHF
d_gene: NA; j_gene: TRBJ1-5; v_gene: TRBV11-2; abundance: NA; CDR3nt: TGTGCCAGCAGCTTAGGCCCTGTGACAGATAGCAATCAGCCCCAGCATTTT; CDR3aa: CASSLGPVTDSNQPQHF
d_gene: NA; j_gene: TRBJ2-5; v_gene: TRBV5-1; abundance: NA; CDR3nt: TGCGCCAGCAGCTTCCGAGGGGGTCAAGAGACCCAGTACTTC; CDR3aa: CASSFRGGQETQYF
d_gene: NA; j_gene: TRBJ1-1; v_gene: TRBV7-3; abundance: NA; CDR3nt: TGTGCCAGCAGCTTATTGGGCGCAGGTACCCTCACTGAAGCTTTCTTT; CDR3aa: CASSLLGAGTLTEAFF
d_gene: NA; j_gene: TRBJ2-7; v_gene: TRBV6-6; abundance: NA; CDR3nt: TGTGCCAGCAGCGTGGTGGAAGTCTACGAGCAGTACTTC; CDR3aa: CASSVVEVYEQYF